This T cell receptor beta chain was obtained from a study of shared clonotypes between healthy human individuals (dated by TCRdb to 2020 to 2021). As for the study more broadly: The cohort comprised a couple of women and a few men aged 18 to 49 years. For each donor, three plates each were used for CD4 naive and CD4 memory, two plates were used for CD8 naive, and one plate was used for CD8 memory. To estimate repertoire size and how much clonotypes are shared between individuals, the study performed deep sequencing of blood TCR repertoires from a few healthy adults. To increase sequencing depth and limit assay-specific biases, different laboratories used diverse techniques to prepare libraries and sequence TCR repertoires. Between about 0.85 and 10 billion PBMCs per donor were obtained by leukapheresis.

Using the deep immunoSEQ assay, multiplex PCR amplified TCR CDR3 regions from genomic DNA. Genomic DNA extracted from each cell subset was distributed evenly over all wells of several immunoSEQ 96-well plates, and each plate served as one replicate. For sorted subsets, approximately 190 ng genomic DNA, equal to tens of thousands of T cell genomes, was loaded into each replicate PCR. The purified libraries were quantified using a Qubit 3.0 fluorometer, sized with a Bioanalyzer 2100, and then quantified again using the KAPA Library Quantification kit. Each immunoSEQ 96-well plate was sequenced on its own single-read 150-cycle Illumina NextSeq 550 flow cell. The study's processing was this. Because the immunoSEQ output included only junctional sequences and no quality scores, the filtering could not be the same as the filtering used for full-length reads. Sequences were annotated with PyIR, a Python wrapper for IgBLAST v1.9, using IMGT germline references to assign V/J genes and CDR3. Reads with weak V/J assignments (E-value above 1e-6), missing CDR3, stop codons, out-of-frame junctions, or ambiguous translated residues were removed. V3J clonotypes were defined by identical inferred V gene, J gene, and CDR3 amino acid sequence. Percentage overlap between repertoires was computed as shared unique clonotypes divided by the size of the smaller repertoire. Repertoire richness was assessed with RTK rarefaction, the Chao1 estimator, and Recon v2.1 estimates of unobserved clonotypes. OLGA was used to compute generation probabilities for all TCRbeta clonotypes that the gDNA method yielded from a handful of donors. TCRdb carries this immuneACCESS record with in-frame sequences only. Its versions omit some clonotypes, under half of them owing to an unresolved V gene in the studies checked, with the rest unexplained. That table gives V, J and clone size, and the DNA gave D and trimming. The sample table contains 950,000 to 1,300,000 clones; only one count was recorded for under 80% of them. About 1.5% of the sample comes from the top ten.

With respect to this clone: This clone's antigen is unknown. Within one base of it there is no much larger clone, and no base qualities were kept.

V and J are trimmed by 2 bases and 6 bases, and the gene matches miss 7 bases of the junction. Looking up the germline V gene yields CDR1 SNHLY and CDR2 FYNNEI. The CDR3 runs 16 residues from the cysteine to the phenylalanine. Just CDR3 DNA is preserved here, 48 bases in frame from base 1. What the research found in general, with its limitations: Rarefaction of sorted-subset datasets indicated incomplete sequencing despite the large sequencing depth. Roughly 5% of naive CD4, more than 3% of naive CD8, 2% to 2.5% of memory CD4, and over 0.35% of memory CD8 clonotypes were shared across several donors. The small number of donors limited the genetic and exposure-history diversity represented. Estimated clonotype richness was generally larger for naive than for memory subsets. Pairwise subsampling indicated that sequencing depth was expected to affect the degree of clonotype sharing among donors. Only blood was sampled, and tissue TCR repertoires likely differ from those in blood. Compared with non-shared clonotypes, the clonotypes found in all four sorted-subset donors had higher generation probabilities.

The donors were healthy, HIV-negative adults with no recently reported acute infections or vaccinations. Only Caucasian adults living in Nashville, Tennessee, USA were represented among the donors. CD4+ T cells were enriched by magnetic negative selection, after which naive cells were positively selected on CD45RA and the negative fraction was taken as the memory subset. After blood collection by leukapheresis, PBMCs were isolated using Ficoll-Histopaque density gradient centrifugation and then cryopreserved in the vapor phase of liquid nitrogen. Analytical flow cytometry was used to check the purity and quantity of every magnetically sorted T cell population. From each sorted fraction, genomic DNA was isolated and quantified by UV absorbance on a Nanodrop 2000c.

The sequenced sample consisted of memory CD4+ T cells sorted from blood. In the paper's terms, the cell subset or site label means: CD45RA-negative fraction. Rearrangement joined TRBV2 to TRBJ2-2, and TRBD1 matches 9 of the central bases. This TCR was recovered from a young man in good health. The sequenced DNA is TGTGCCAGCAGTGAAAGGGGGACAGGGACCTCCGGGGAGCTGTTTTTT. It is translated as CASSERGTGTSGELFF.